This T cell receptor (beta chain) stems from a study of CD4 T cells in relation to SARS-CoV-2 and coronaviruses. Across the study: Controls used an HIV-1 Nef peptide pool or no peptide. Study conclusions and caveats: Crossreactivity was assessed only for spike protein, not other viral proteins.

Before the COVID-19 pandemic, during about 2010-2018, CD4+ T cells were taken from unexposed donors. Isolation of CD4+ T cells took place after about 9 days in culture. Testing used SARS-CoV-2 S/N and four cold-coronavirus spikes on unexposed-donor CD4+ T cells, cells permitting. The repertoire was sequenced with immunoSEQ multiplex PCR; TCRdb's copy has only in-frame clones and lacks some. The table includes just over 25,000 clones, about 76% detected once. Concerning this clone: Its target is not known.

Trimming cost V 2 bases and J 8 bases; bases outside gene matches: 11. The CDR3 is made up of 17 amino acids. Germline V gene data show CDR1 as LGHDT and CDR2 as YNNKEL (reference sequence). The J gene is TRBJ2-1, the V gene TRBV3-1 (or the pseudogene TRBV3-2), with TRBD2 matching over 11 bases. The sequence was collected from a human donor in good health. The source material was CD4+ T cells from PBMCs, cultured in vitro. This chain's CDR3 is CASSQQYTSGRADEQFF. The DNA for the CDR3 is TGTGCCAGCAGCCAACAGTATACTAGCGGGAGAGCTGATGAGCAGTTCTTC.